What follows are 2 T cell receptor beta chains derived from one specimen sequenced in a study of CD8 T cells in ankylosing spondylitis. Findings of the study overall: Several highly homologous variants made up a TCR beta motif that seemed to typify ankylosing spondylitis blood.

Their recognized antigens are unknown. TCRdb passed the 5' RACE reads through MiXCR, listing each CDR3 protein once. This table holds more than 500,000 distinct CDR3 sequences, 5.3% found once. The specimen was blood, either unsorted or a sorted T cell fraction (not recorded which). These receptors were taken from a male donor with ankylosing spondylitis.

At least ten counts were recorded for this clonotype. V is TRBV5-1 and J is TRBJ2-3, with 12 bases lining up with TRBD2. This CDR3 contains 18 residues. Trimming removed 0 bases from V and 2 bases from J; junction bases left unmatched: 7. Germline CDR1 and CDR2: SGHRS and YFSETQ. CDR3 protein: CASSLELAGGSVTDTQYF. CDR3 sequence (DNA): TGCGCCAGCAGCTTGGAACTAGCGGGAGGCTCCGTCACAGATACGCAGTATTTT.

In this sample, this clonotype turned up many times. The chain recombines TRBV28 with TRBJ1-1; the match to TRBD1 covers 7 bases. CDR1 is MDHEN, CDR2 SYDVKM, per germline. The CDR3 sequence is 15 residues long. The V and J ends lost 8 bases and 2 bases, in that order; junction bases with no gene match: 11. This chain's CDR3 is CASSEIGQANTEAFF. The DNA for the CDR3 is TGTGCCAGCTCCGAAATCGGACAGGCTAACACTGAAGCTTTCTTT. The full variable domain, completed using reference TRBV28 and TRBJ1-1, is DVKVTQSSRYLVKRTGEKVFLECVQDMDHENMFWYRQDPGLGLRLIYFSYDVKMKEKGDIPEGYSVSREKKERFSLILESASTNQTSMYLCASSEIGQANTEAFFGQGTRLTVV.